The rows below give T cell receptor beta chains drawn from one sample of a study of radiotherapy plus CTLA-4 blockade in lung cancer. Measured with immunoSEQ multiplex PCR; TCRdb has only the in-frame clones, and not every one. The data show more than 90,000 clones, almost 90% seen once. The input for sequencing was peripheral blood, taken from a patient treated with radiotherapy plus ipilimumab. Source of these receptors: a human donor with non-small cell lung cancer that progressed on radiotherapy plus ipilimumab. CDR3s include the opening cysteine and the closing phenylalanine or tryptophan. D genes are given only for firm matches. Some rows have no size entry. The others give once, few or many, or a class for an expanded clone.

j_gene,v_gene,abundance,d_gene,CDR3aa,CDR3nt
TRBJ1-4,TRBV6-5,-,-,CASSNPGYGGEKLFF,TGTGCCAGCAGTAACCCGGGTTACGGTGGGGAAAAACTGTTTTTT
TRBJ2-1,TRBV2,-,-,CASSDTGRKQFF,TGTGCCAGCAGTGACACGGGGCGAAAGCAGTTCTTC
TRBJ1-5,TRBV19,-,-,CAGGRDDYSNQPQHF,TGTGCCGGGGGGAGGGACGACTATAGCAATCAGCCCCAGCATTTT
TRBJ2-7,TRBV6-1,once,-,CASSEAGYESAYEQYF,TGTGCCAGCAGTGAAGCCGGGTACGAGAGCGCCTACGAGCAGTACTTC
TRBJ2-7,TRBV5-1,-,-,CASRRTVSSYEQYF,TGCGCCAGCAGAAGGACTGTCAGCTCCTACGAGCAGTACTTC
TRBJ2-3,TRBV6-1,-,-,CASGSITDTQYF,TGTGCCAGTGGCTCCATCACAGATACGCAGTATTTT
TRBJ2-1,TRBV27,-,TRBD1,CASTSGTGLYEQFF,TGTGCCAGCACCTCCGGGACAGGGTTGTATGAGCAGTTCTTC
TRBJ2-7,TRBV6-1,-,-,CASRSAGYEQYF,TGTGCCAGCCGTTCCGCCGGGTACGAGCAGTACTTC
TRBJ2-2,TRBV1,-,-,CTSSQDKGELPWAGELFF,TGCACCAGCAGCCAAGATAAGGGGGAGCTCCCATGGGCCGGGGAGCTGTTTTTT
TRBJ2-1,TRBV7-2,-,TRBD2,CASSFPSGLVGYEQFF,TGTGCCAGCAGCTTTCCTTCGGGACTAGTGGGGTATGAGCAGTTCTTC
TRBJ2-5,TRBV11-2,-,-,CASGTSRETQYF,TGTGCCAGCGGGACGAGTAGGGAGACCCAGTACTTC
TRBJ2-5,TRBV4-2,few,-,CASSQDMGREETQYF,TGTGCCAGCAGCCAAGATATGGGCCGAGAAGAGACCCAGTACTTC
TRBJ2-7,TRBV6-5,-,-,CASKALYEQYF,TGTGCCAGCAAAGCGCTTTACGAGCAGTACTTC